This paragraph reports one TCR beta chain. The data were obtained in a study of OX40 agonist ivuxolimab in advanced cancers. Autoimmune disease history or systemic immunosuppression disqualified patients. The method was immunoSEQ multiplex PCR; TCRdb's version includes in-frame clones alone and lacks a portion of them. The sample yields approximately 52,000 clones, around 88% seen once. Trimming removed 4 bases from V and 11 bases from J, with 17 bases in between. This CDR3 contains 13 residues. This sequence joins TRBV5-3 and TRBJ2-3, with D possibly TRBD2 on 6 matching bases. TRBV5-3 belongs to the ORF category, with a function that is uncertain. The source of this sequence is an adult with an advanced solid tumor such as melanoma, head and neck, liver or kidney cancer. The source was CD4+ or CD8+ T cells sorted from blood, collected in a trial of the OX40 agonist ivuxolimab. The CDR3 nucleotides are TGTGCCAGAAGCCTTGCAACTAGCATGATGCAGTATTTT. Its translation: CARSLATSMMQYF.